This paragraph covers one T cell receptor beta chain sequence. As yet, its antigen is unknown. This entry belongs to a study of early T cells in non-severe SARS-CoV-2 infection. Trimming left V 7 bases short and J 4 bases short, with 8 bases between. This CDR3 spans 11 amino acids. Germline assignment: CDR1 SNHLY and CDR2 FYNNEI. Tagging with unique molecular identifiers was applied to individual cDNA molecules. TCRdb reanalysed the 5' RACE reads using MiXCR and keeps one entry per CDR3 protein. There are about 59,000 distinct CDR3 sequences in the sample; approximately 13% occur only once, and about 9.3% lies in the top ten. Study-wide findings and caveats: Matching with VDJdb favored anti-spike CD8 responses (missing private and CD4 specificities).

The chain joins TRBV2 to TRBJ2-7, with D hard to call. This material consisted of whole blood, taken at baseline. The clonotype was recovered from an adult who was a healthcare worker with PCR-confirmed SARS-CoV-2 infection or an uninfected control (not recorded which). The CDR3 here is CASTLSYEQYF. CDR3 sequence (DNA): TGTGCCAGCACACTTTCGTACGAGCAGTACTTC. Complete variable domain (other parts from reference TRBV2 and TRBJ2-7): EPEVTQTPSHQVTQMGQEVILRCVPISNHLYFYWYRQILGQKVEFLVSFYNNEISEKSEIFDDQFSVERPDGSNFTLKIRSTKLEDSAMYFCASTLSYEQYFGPGTRLTVT.